This T cell receptor beta chain was obtained from a study of long-term antiretroviral therapy in people with HIV. Inclusion required at least two post-ART and at least one pre-ART PBMC samples. Without exception, participants with HIV were treated in the United States. CDR3 length: 16 amino acids. V lost 2 bases and J lost 7, with 17 bases in between. Germline V gives CDR1 KGHSH, CDR2 LQKENI. Sequencing used immunoSEQ v3.0 at survey level. Sequencing of each sample targeted about 40,000-50,000 T-cell genomes. Only in-frame clones appear in the TCRdb table, and some are missing; sequencing was by immunoSEQ multiplex PCR. This sample has fewer than 20,000 clones; approximately 75% occur once, and the top ten carry 14%.

Specimen: unsorted PBMCs, collected 1.5 years before starting antiretroviral therapy. This TCR came from a woman between 45 and 65 years old with HIV. This chain joins TRBV18 and TRBJ1-4; no definite D call. CDR3 amino acids: CASSPVAFEGGEKLFF. Written as DNA, the CDR3 is TGTGCCAGCTCACCAGTTGCCTTTGAGGGCGGTGAAAAACTGTTTTTT.